The 14 T cell receptor beta chains in this list originate from one sample, sequenced in a study of T cell changes during pregnancy in multiple sclerosis. Libraries were prepared by immunoSEQ multiplex PCR; TCRdb keeps only in-frame clonotypes and omits some of them. This sample yields some 70,000 clones, of which 85% to 95% are seen a single time; 3% to 3.5% belongs to the top ten. The sample consisted of CD8+ T cells from peripheral blood mononuclear cells, taken in the third trimester of pregnancy. The receptors were sampled from a female donor in good health, enrolled as a control in a pregnancy study.

In DNA form, the CDR3 reads TGTGCCAGCAGTACAGGGGACTATAATTCACCCCTCCACTTT. This translates into CASSTGDYNSPLHF. This chain uses TRBV27 with TRBJ1-6; 7 bases line up with TRBD1. J lost 3 bases, V lost 5 bases, and 1 base had no gene match. Germline assignment: CDR1 MNHEY and CDR2 SMNVEV (reference sequence). The CDR3 length is 14 residues.

This sequence joins TRBV19 and TRBJ1-2, with TRBD1 as a possible D gene (5 bases). V was clipped by 3 bases and J by 2 bases, with 10 bases between them. Per germline, CDR1 LNHDA and CDR2 SQIVND (reference sequence). This CDR3 is built from 14 residues. The CDR3 nucleotides are TGTGCCAGTAGTATCGAGGAGGGGAACTATGGCTACACCTTC. Translating it yields CASSIEEGNYGYTF.

The gene calls are TRBV6-1 and TRBJ1-5, with a possible D match to TRBD1 (5 bases). Germline CDR1 reads MNHNS; CDR2 reads SASEGT. Trimming stripped 2 bases from V and 1 base from J, with 9 bases between. The CDR3 has 15 amino acids. The CDR3 region is CASSEFWTSNQPQHF. The CDR3 DNA follows: TGTGCCAGCAGTGAATTCTGGACAAGCAATCAGCCCCAGCATTTT.

The rearrangement joins TRBV25-1 to TRBJ2-7; 8 bases match TRBD1. The germline CDR1 and CDR2 sequences are MGHDK and SYGVNS. V shed 0 bases, J shed 4 bases, and the junction held 5 bases outside the gene matches. The CDR3 extends over 15 amino acids. CDR3 nucleotide sequence: TGTGCCAGCAGTGAATACCCGGGACAGGATTACGAGCAGTACTTC. It specifies CASSEYPGQDYEQYF.

The V call is TRBV19, the J call TRBJ2-7, with 7 bases matching TRBD1. The ends lost 5 bases at V and 3 bases at J; junction bases unmatched: 4. The CDR3 contains 13 residues. From germline, CDR1 is LNHDA and CDR2 SQIVND (reference sequence). The CDR3 reads CASSPRDSYEQYF. As DNA, the CDR3 is TGTGCCAGTAGTCCCAGGGACAGCTACGAGCAGTACTTC.

The chain combines TRBV19 with TRBJ2-2, with TRBD1 matching 7 bases. V lost 4 bases to trimming and J lost 2 bases; unmatched junction nucleotides: 7. CDR3 length: 16 residues. Germline assignment: CDR1 LNHDA and CDR2 SQIVND (reference sequence). This CDR3 reads CASSKPTGANTGELFF. In DNA form, the CDR3 reads TGTGCCAGTAGTAAACCTACAGGGGCCAACACCGGGGAGCTGTTTTTT.

The chain is built from TRBV7-8 and TRBJ1-2; 9 positions agree with TRBD1. The CDR3 has 14 residues. Losses at the gene ends were 3 bases for V and 4 bases for J; bases not matched to a gene: 3. Germline V gene sequence: CDR1 SGHVS, CDR2 FQNEAQ. This chain's CDR3 is CASSFGQGTYGYTF. The CDR3 DNA follows: TGTGCCAGCAGCTTTGGACAGGGGACCTATGGCTACACCTTC.

This clone was detected only once. CDR3 loop: CASQTKRITSGGSYNEQFF. The CDR3 coding sequence is TGTGCCAGCCAAACGAAGCGAATAACTAGCGGGGGTTCATACAATGAGCAGTTCTTC. This chain connects TRBV2 to TRBJ2-1; 11 bases are a match to TRBD2. This CDR3 contains 19 residues. Germline V gene sequence: CDR1 SNHLY, CDR2 FYNNEI. V trimming: 8 bases; J trimming: 4 bases; junction bases outside the gene matches: 19.

The chain combines TRBV30 with TRBJ2-6, with 11 bases aligning to TRBD2. Germline V lookup: CDR1 GTSNPN, CDR2 SVGIG (reference sequence). V trimming: 4 bases; J trimming: 1 base; junction bases outside the gene matches: 3. The CDR3 contains 16 residues. CDR3: CAWTSGGLSGANVLTF. The CDR3 DNA follows: TGTGCCTGGACTAGCGGGGGGCTTTCTGGGGCCAACGTCCTGACTTTC.

J is TRBJ1-1 and V is TRBV11-3; 8 nucleotides match TRBD1. Germline-derived CDR1 and CDR2 are SGHNT and YENEEA. The length of the CDR3 is 16 residues. With V trimmed by 2 bases and J by 9 bases, 14 bases remained unmatched. Here the CDR3 DNA reads TGTGCCAGCAGCTTACCCCTCGGACAGGGAAGGATTAAAGCTTTCTTT. As protein: CASSLPLGQGRIKAFF.

This clone was seen once. The rearrangement links TRBV5-6 to TRBJ2-1; 14 bases are a match to TRBD2. CDR3 length: 17 residues. Germline V gene data show CDR1 as SGHDT and CDR2 as YYEEEE. With V trimmed by 4 bases and J by 8 bases, 11 bases remained unmatched. CDR3 amino acids: CASSPRGTSGGRDEQFF. The DNA of the CDR3 is TGTGCCAGCAGCCCCCGGGGGACTAGCGGGGGCCGGGATGAGCAGTTCTTC.

The chain has TRBV4-1 and TRBJ1-5; TRBD1 matches 9 bases. With 1 base clipped from V and 0 bases from J, the junction kept 10 bases outside the gene matches. CDR1 and CDR2 from the germline V gene are MGHRA and YSYEKL. The CDR3 has 19 residues. The CDR3 sequence: CASSQVGDRDSLSNQPQHF. CDR3 nucleotides: TGCGCCAGCAGCCAAGTTGGGGACAGGGACTCTCTTAGCAATCAGCCCCAGCATTTT.

The J gene is TRBJ1-1, the V gene TRBV28; 10 bases agree with TRBD1. The V and J ends lost 3 bases and 1 base, in that order; junction bases with no gene match: 5. CDR3 length: 16 amino acids. The germline V gene has CDR1 MDHEN and CDR2 SYDVKM. The chain's CDR3 is CASSLDRGYANTEAFF. CDR3 bases: TGTGCCAGCAGTTTGGACAGGGGGTACGCGAACACTGAAGCTTTCTTT. Supplemented by reference TRBV28 and TRBJ1-1, the full variable domain reads DVKVTQSSRYLVKRTGEKVFLECVQDMDHENMFWYRQDPGLGLRLIYFSYDVKMKEKGDIPEGYSVSREKKERFSLILESASTNQTSMYLCASSLDRGYANTEAFFGQGTRLTVV.

The rearrangement uses TRBV5-6 and TRBJ2-7; D is ambiguous. V lost 2 bases to trimming and J lost 0 bases, with 12 bases between them. The germline CDR1 and CDR2 sequences are SGHDT and YYEEEE. The CDR3 sequence is 15 residues long. Written as DNA, the CDR3 is TGTGCCAGCAGCTTACCCCAGGCTAACTCCTACGAGCAGTACTTC. Translated, it gives CASSLPQANSYEQYF.